Sequencing of this T cell receptor (beta chain) was carried out in a study of cytomegalovirus exposure and HLA in healthy donors. Trimming took off 6 bases at V and 8 bases at J, with 11 bases between the two ends. The CDR3 extends over 12 amino acids. The V gene's germline CDR1 is MNHNS and CDR2 SASEGT. Study findings and constraints: The study put roughly 160 TCR beta chains on its list as cytomegalovirus-associated. TCR sequences were mostly rare, though some public TCRs occurred in many donors.

TCRdb's copy holds only in-frame clones and misses some; the assay was immunoSEQ multiplex PCR. The sample holds tens of thousands of clones, 80% to 95% seen once. A remark on this clone: Its antigen is unidentified.

This TCR derives from a woman younger than 30 in good health and CMV-seronegative. Sequencing was performed on PBMCs. This chain connects TRBV6-1 to TRBJ2-1; a weak D match, TRBD1 (5 bases). The CDR3, as DNA: TGTGCCAGCAGAAGTTGGGGCGATGAGCAGTTCTTC. Encoded protein: CASRSWGDEQFF.